The 30 T cell receptor beta chains below all came from one sample that was sequenced in a study of blood T cell repertoires in COVID-19. Some clones are missing from TCRdb's copy, which holds only in-frame ones; the method was immunoSEQ multiplex PCR. The repertoire holds roughly 340,000 clones, with over 75% as singletons. The sample comprised PBMCs or T cells enriched from blood (not recorded which). The receptor source for this set is a man aged 18 to 30 who had recovered from COVID-19.

This chain joins TRBV5-1 and TRBJ1-3; D is uncertain. The CDR3 spans 15 residues. V shed 0 bases and J shed 2 bases, with 9 bases lying between them. Germline CDR1 SGHRS, CDR2 YFSETQ. CDR3 bases: TGCGCCAGCAGCTTGGAAAGCGGCACTGGAAACACCATATATTTT. Protein sequence: CASSLESGTGNTIYF.

The chain uses TRBV3-1 (or the pseudogene TRBV3-2) and TRBJ2-6, with D perhaps matching TRBD2 (5 bases). The germline gives CDR1 LGHDT, CDR2 YNNKEL (reference sequence). The CDR3 length is 16 residues. V was clipped by 0 bases and J by 0 bases, with 6 bases between them. This CDR3 is CASSQDSGSGANVLTF. CDR3 DNA sequence: TGTGCCAGCAGCCAAGACAGCGGCTCTGGGGCCAACGTCCTGACTTTC.

The V and J genes are TRBV28 and TRBJ2-1; 12 nucleotides align to TRBD2. Losses at the gene ends were 8 bases for V and 0 bases for J; bases not matched to a gene: 17. The CDR3 spans 20 residues. Germline CDR1 is MDHEN and CDR2 is SYDVKM. The CDR3 protein is CASYPSSGLAGPSSYNEQFF. The CDR3 DNA follows: TGTGCCAGCTATCCGAGTTCGGGACTAGCGGGCCCTAGCTCCTACAATGAGCAGTTCTTC.

The chain employs TRBV18 and TRBJ2-2; D perhaps matches TRBD1 (6 bases). The germline V gene encodes CDR1 KGHSH and CDR2 LQKENI. CDR3 length equals 15 residues. V was clipped by 3 bases and J by 4 bases, with 12 bases between them. The CDR3 nucleotides are TGTGCCAGCTCACCCACAGGGACGAGCACCGGGGAGCTGTTTTTT. Translation gives CASSPTGTSTGELFF.

A single count supports this clone. The J gene is TRBJ1-1, the V gene TRBV20-1, with TRBD1 as a possible D gene (6 bases). CDR1 DFQATT and CDR2 SNEGSKA come from the germline V gene (reference sequence). This CDR3 is built from 11 residues. The germline V and J ends were trimmed by 5 bases and 3 bases, with 7 bases remaining between them. The CDR3 DNA is TGCAGTGCTCCAGGGGACACTGAAGCTTTCTTT. It encodes CSAPGDTEAFF.

This clone was found once. This sequence joins TRBV7-2 and TRBJ2-5; 13 bases fit TRBD2. The CDR3 covers 16 residues. The V and J ends lost 6 bases and 1 base, in that order; junction bases with no gene match: 5. From germline, CDR1 is SGHTA and CDR2 FQGNSA. CDR3 amino acids: CASRPGLAGIQETQYF. In nucleotides, the CDR3 is TGTGCCAGCAGGCCGGGACTAGCGGGGATCCAAGAGACCCAGTACTTC.

The chain employs TRBV19 and TRBJ1-2; D is unclear. Between the trimmed V and J ends, which lost 7 bases and 7 bases, there was a span of 22 bases. Per germline, CDR1 LNHDA and CDR2 SQIVND (reference sequence). This CDR3 spans 15 amino acids. The CDR3 nucleotides read TGTGCCAGTACCCCGTTCCAGGTCAGAAATGTTGGCTACACCTTC. Translating it yields CASTPFQVRNVGYTF.

V is TRBV3-1 (or the pseudogene TRBV3-2) and J is TRBJ2-2, with 10 bases aligning to TRBD2. CDR3 length equals 19 residues. Germline loops: CDR1 LGHDT, CDR2 YNNKEL (reference sequence). The junction had 12 bases not matched to a gene; V was cut back by 4 bases and J by 1 base. This CDR3 reads CASSPGASGGALNTGELFF. The CDR3 DNA sequence: TGTGCCAGCAGCCCGGGGGCCAGCGGGGGGGCATTGAACACCGGGGAGCTGTTTTTT.

The chain links TRBV5-5 to TRBJ1-1, with D possibly TRBD1 on 6 matching bases. The germline V and J ends were trimmed by 5 bases and 5 bases, with 10 bases remaining between them. CDR1 is SGHKS and CDR2 is YYEKEE in the germline V gene (reference sequence). This CDR3 contains 12 residues. The CDR3 bases are TGTGCCAGCAGTTTTACAGGGACTGAAGCTTTCTTT. Protein product: CASSFTGTEAFF.

This clone occurred a few times. CDR3 nucleotides: TGTGCCAGCAGGGACTATAGCAATCAGCCCCAGCATTTT. Amino acid sequence: CASRDYSNQPQHF. V and J are TRBV7-2 and TRBJ1-5; D not resolved. Deletions cut 6 bases from V and 0 bases from J, with 6 bases between. In germline, CDR1 is SGHTA, CDR2 FQGNSA. This CDR3 has 13 amino acids.

The chain uses TRBV30 and TRBJ1-1; D is unresolved. Germline-derived CDR1 and CDR2 are GTSNPN and SVGIG (reference sequence). The germline V and J ends were trimmed by 5 bases and 7 bases, with 17 bases remaining between them. The CDR3 has 13 residues. CDR3 bases: TGTGCCTGGGGGCTAGTACGGGGTAATGAAGCTTTCTTT. It encodes CAWGLVRGNEAFF.

The CDR3 spells CASRSSGGYNEQFF. The CDR3 coding sequence is TGTGCCAGCAGATCGAGCGGGGGCTACAATGAGCAGTTCTTC. The chain recombines TRBV7-2 with TRBJ2-1; 8 positions match TRBD2. V trimming: 6 bases; J trimming: 3 bases; junction bases outside the gene matches: 4. CDR1 is SGHTA and CDR2 is FQGNSA in the germline V gene. The CDR3 runs 14 residues.

This chain connects TRBV27 to TRBJ2-5, with D possibly matching TRBD1 (5 bases). Trimming removed 4 bases from V and 1 base from J, with 13 bases in between. The germline CDR1 and CDR2 sequences are MNHEY and SMNVEV (reference sequence). The CDR3 extends over 15 amino acids. The CDR3 sequence is CASSSRGAAQETQYF. The CDR3 DNA is TGTGCCAGCAGTTCTAGGGGCGCAGCCCAAGAGACCCAGTACTTC.

This chain joins TRBV14 and TRBJ1-2, with D uncertain. This CDR3 spans 13 amino acids. V gave up 2 bases and J gave up 2 bases, with 6 bases separating them. The V gene's germline CDR1 is SGHDN and CDR2 FVKESK. CDR3 in amino acids: CASSQNMNYGYTF. DNA for the CDR3: TGTGCCAGCAGCCAAAATATGAACTATGGCTACACCTTC.

The chain uses TRBV12-5 and TRBJ1-2; D is uncertain. Germline values: CDR1 LGHNT, CDR2 FRNRAP. Trimming stripped 2 bases from V and 4 bases from J, with 8 bases between. The CDR3 loop spans 13 amino acids. CDR3 residues: CASGLPEAYGYTF. CDR3 coding DNA: TGTGCTAGTGGTTTGCCCGAGGCCTATGGCTACACCTTC.

The rearrangement links TRBV28 to TRBJ2-2; maybe TRBD2 (7 bases). CDR3 length: 16 amino acids. Trimming removed 6 bases at V and 0 bases at J, with 14 bases between. CDR1 is MDHEN and CDR2 is SYDVKM in the germline V gene. The CDR3 DNA is TGTGCCAGCAGCCCGGGGGGCATTTCGAACACCGGGGAGCTGTTTTTT. Translated, it gives CASSPGGISNTGELFF. The whole variable domain, filled in from reference TRBV28 and TRBJ2-2, reads DVKVTQSSRYLVKRTGEKVFLECVQDMDHENMFWYRQDPGLGLRLIYFSYDVKMKEKGDIPEGYSVSREKKERFSLILESASTNQTSMYLCASSPGGISNTGELFFGEGSRLTVL.

The rearrangement joins TRBV9 to TRBJ1-6, with a tentative D call TRBD1 (6 bases). CDR3 length: 14 residues. V was cut by 4 bases and J by 6 bases, with 11 bases left in between. Germline values: CDR1 SGDLS, CDR2 YYNGEE. CDR3 DNA: TGTGCCAGCAGCAGTGGGGGCCTTAATTCACCCCTCCACTTT. As protein: CASSSGGLNSPLHF.

The chain joins TRBV5-6 to TRBJ2-7; 9 nucleotides line up with TRBD1. Germline V gives CDR1 SGHDT, CDR2 YYEEEE. The CDR3 spans 14 residues. The ends lost 3 bases at V and 3 bases at J; junction bases unmatched: 4. The CDR3 reads CASSYGTGHYEQYF. The CDR3 DNA sequence: TGTGCCAGCAGCTACGGGACAGGGCACTACGAGCAGTACTTC.

The V gene is TRBV20-1, the J gene TRBJ2-5; D ambiguous. CDR1 is DFQATT, CDR2 SNEGSKA, per germline (reference sequence). This CDR3 contains 11 residues. The CDR3 DNA is TGCAGCCTTCTGGCCAGGGAGACCCAGTACTTC. It translates to CSLLARETQYF.

This CDR3 is CASSRGTGRNEKLFF. As DNA, the CDR3 is TGTGCCAGCAGTCGCGGGACAGGAAGAAATGAAAAACTGTTTTTT. This chain links TRBV28 with TRBJ1-4; 8 nucleotides align to TRBD1. V shed 5 bases and J 5 bases; nucleotides not matched to a gene: 7. CDR3 length: 15 residues. Germline V lookup: CDR1 MDHEN, CDR2 SYDVKM.

V usage is TRBV19 and J usage is TRBJ2-1; TRBD2 might be the D (6 bases). CDR3 length: 15 amino acids. V was trimmed by 3 bases and J by 5 bases, leaving 14 bases between them. Germline loops: CDR1 LNHDA, CDR2 SQIVND (reference sequence). The CDR3 DNA sequence: TGTGCCAGTAGTATTAGCCTAGCGCGGCACAATGAGCAGTTCTTC. Its translation is CASSISLARHNEQFF.

The chain recombines TRBV3-1 (or the pseudogene TRBV3-2) with TRBJ1-1; 12 bases match TRBD1. Germline assignment: CDR1 LGHDT and CDR2 YNNKEL (reference sequence). Trimming took 4 bases from V and 3 from J; bases not matched to a gene: 9. There are 17 residues in the CDR3. For the CDR3, the DNA is TGTGCCAGCAGCCGGGGGACAGGGGGCTTCAAGTACACTGAAGCTTTCTTT. Protein sequence: CASSRGTGGFKYTEAFF.

The rearrangement joins TRBV5-4 to TRBJ2-5, with a possible D match to TRBD2 (7 bases). This CDR3 has 15 residues. Between the trimmed V and J ends, which lost 0 bases and 4 bases, there was a span of 13 bases. Germline V gene sequence: CDR1 SGHNT, CDR2 YYREEE (reference sequence). In nucleotides, the CDR3 is TGTGCCAGCAGCTTGGGCCCGGCGGGGGCAGAGACCCAGTACTTC. It yields the protein CASSLGPAGAETQYF.

The rearrangement joins TRBV2 to TRBJ2-1, with TRBD2 matching over 11 bases. The V gene end was trimmed by 2 bases and the J gene end by 7 bases; junction bases not matched to a gene: 7. The CDR3 loop spans 16 amino acids. The germline V gene encodes CDR1 SNHLY and CDR2 FYNNEI. DNA for the CDR3: TGTGCCAGCAGTGAACTAGCGGGGGGCCCGGGAAATGAGCAGTTCTTC. Amino acids: CASSELAGGPGNEQFF. Filled out from reference TRBV2 and TRBJ2-1, the complete variable domain reads EPEVTQTPSHQVTQMGQEVILRCVPISNHLYFYWYRQILGQKVEFLVSFYNNEISEKSEIFDDQFSVERPDGSNFTLKIRSTKLEDSAMYFCASSELAGGPGNEQFFGPGTRLTVL.

The gene calls are TRBV7-2 and TRBJ2-7; D is unclear. The CDR3 consists of 14 residues. Trimming cost V 1 base and J 5 bases, with 12 bases left between them. Germline V gene data show CDR1 as SGHTA and CDR2 as FQGNSA. The CDR3 DNA follows: TGTGCCAGCAGCTTAGGGCCCCAGGCACACGAGCAGTACTTC. It encodes CASSLGPQAHEQYF.

This chain uses TRBV5-1 with TRBJ2-7; TRBD2 might be the D (6 bases). Deletions cut 2 bases from V and 7 bases from J, with 13 bases between. The CDR3 consists of 13 residues. Germline values: CDR1 SGHRS, CDR2 YFSETQ. The CDR3 DNA sequence: TGCGCCAGCAGCTTCCACGACCGGGGGGAGCAGTACTTC. This sequence encodes CASSFHDRGEQYF.

The CDR3 loop is CASSVTGREPGFF. The CDR3 DNA is TGTGCCAGCAGCGTAACTGGGCGGGAGCCGGGGTTCTTC. V is TRBV9 and J is TRBJ2-1, with 7 bases matching TRBD2. The CDR3 sequence is 13 residues long. Germline assignment: CDR1 SGDLS and CDR2 YYNGEE. V shed 1 base and J 15 bases; nucleotides not matched to a gene: 10.

This clone has only one observation. V usage is TRBV11-2 and J usage is TRBJ1-5; D gene ambiguous. V was cut by 4 bases and J by 7 bases, with 11 bases left in between. Germline loops: CDR1 SGHAT, CDR2 FQNNGV. The CDR3 runs to 13 residues. The CDR3: CASSSQFGQPQHF. The CDR3 DNA is TGTGCCAGCAGCTCGCAATTTGGCCAGCCCCAGCATTTT.

This chain joins TRBV18 and TRBJ1-3; D is uncertain. Trimming removed 3 bases from V and 6 bases from J, with 3 bases in between. Germline values: CDR1 KGHSH, CDR2 LQKENI. The CDR3 length is 11 residues. The CDR3 DNA is TGTGCCAGCTCACCCCAAAACACCATATATTTT. As protein: CASSPQNTIYF.

J is TRBJ2-3 and V is TRBV5-1; 10 bases match TRBD2. This CDR3 is built from 19 residues. V shed 0 bases and J 5 bases; nucleotides not matched to a gene: 15. The germline CDR1 and CDR2 sequences are SGHRS and YFSETQ. The chain's CDR3 is CASSLGTSGRASGVDTQYF. In nucleotides, the CDR3 is TGCGCCAGCAGCTTGGGTACCAGCGGGAGGGCCTCGGGAGTAGATACGCAGTATTTT. Supplemented by reference TRBV5-1 and TRBJ2-3, the full variable domain reads KAGVTQTPRYLIKTRGQQVTLSCSPISGHRSVSWYQQTPGQGLQFLFEYFSETQRNKGNFPGRFSGRQFSNSRSEMNVSTLELGDSALYLCASSLGTSGRASGVDTQYFGPGTRLTVL.